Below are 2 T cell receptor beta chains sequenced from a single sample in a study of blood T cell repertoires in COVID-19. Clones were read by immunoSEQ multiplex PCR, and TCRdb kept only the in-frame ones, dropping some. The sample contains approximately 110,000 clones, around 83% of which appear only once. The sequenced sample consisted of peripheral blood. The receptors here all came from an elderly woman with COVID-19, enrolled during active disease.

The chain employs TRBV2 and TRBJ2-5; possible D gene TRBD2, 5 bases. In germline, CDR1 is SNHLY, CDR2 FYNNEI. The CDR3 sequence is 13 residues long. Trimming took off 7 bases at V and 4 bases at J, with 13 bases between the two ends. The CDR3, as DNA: TGTGCCAGCACCGCCACTAGTGGAGAGACCCAGTACTTC. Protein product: CASTATSGETQYF.

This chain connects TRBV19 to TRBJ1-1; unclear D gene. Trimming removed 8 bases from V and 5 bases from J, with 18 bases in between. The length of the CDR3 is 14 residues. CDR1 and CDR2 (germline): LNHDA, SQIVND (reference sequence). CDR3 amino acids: CASRPGLMGTEAFF. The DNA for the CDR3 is TGTGCCAGTCGACCTGGACTGATGGGGACTGAAGCTTTCTTT.